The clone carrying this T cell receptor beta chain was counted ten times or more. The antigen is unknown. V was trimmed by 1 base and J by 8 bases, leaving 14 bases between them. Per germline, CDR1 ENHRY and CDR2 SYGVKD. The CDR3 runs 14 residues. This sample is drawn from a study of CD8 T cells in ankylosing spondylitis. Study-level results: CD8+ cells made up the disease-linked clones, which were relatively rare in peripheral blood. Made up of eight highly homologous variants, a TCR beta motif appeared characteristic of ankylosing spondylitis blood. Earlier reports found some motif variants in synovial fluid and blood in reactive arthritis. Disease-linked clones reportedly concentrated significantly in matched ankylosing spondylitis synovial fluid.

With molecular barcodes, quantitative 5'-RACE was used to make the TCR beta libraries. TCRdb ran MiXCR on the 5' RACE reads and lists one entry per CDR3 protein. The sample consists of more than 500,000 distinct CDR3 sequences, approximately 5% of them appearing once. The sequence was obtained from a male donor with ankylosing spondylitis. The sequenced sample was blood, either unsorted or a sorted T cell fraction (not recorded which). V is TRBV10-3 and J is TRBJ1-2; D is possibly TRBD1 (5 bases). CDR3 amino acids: CAISEYPGPDGYTF. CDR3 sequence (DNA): TGTGCCATCAGTGAGTACCCAGGGCCGGACGGCTACACCTTC.